A selection of T cell receptor beta chains follows, all from one sample in a study of T cell responses to AZD1222 COVID-19 vaccine. Profiled with immunoSEQ multiplex PCR; TCRdb holds only in-frame clones, not every one. The data hold some 140,000 clones, with roughly 90% observed a single time. The specimen was peripheral blood, collected on day 0 of AZD1222 vaccination. These receptors originate from an adult in good health. Both conserved end residues are part of each CDR3. The D gene is left open where the match is weak. Size is omitted from some rows. Given values are once, few, many or a class for expanded clones.

TRBV7-9,-,TRBJ2-6,-,TGTGCCACCCCTTTCTGGGGGCAGAGTATCTCTGGGGCCAACGTCCTGACTTTC,CATPFWGQSISGANVLTF
TRBV5-6,-,TRBJ1-1,-,TGTGCCAGCAGGGAGGAAGGGAGGACTGAAGCTTTCTTT,CASREEGRTEAFF
TRBV5-1,once,TRBJ1-1,-,TGCGCCAGCAGCTTGAATATTGCAGGGATGAACACTGAAGCTTTCTTT,CASSLNIAGMNTEAFF
TRBV19,-,TRBJ2-3,-,TGTGCCAGTAGTAGTGCGGGCACAGATACGCAGTATTTT,CASSSAGTDTQYF
TRBV18,-,TRBJ1-6,TRBD1,TGTGCCAGCTCCACCGGGACAGATAATTCACCCCTCCACTTT,CASSTGTDNSPLHF
TRBV10-1,-,TRBJ1-6,-,TGCGCCAGCAGTGAGTCGTCGGGCCCGCAGTTCTATAATTCACCCCTCCACTTT,CASSESSGPQFYNSPLHF
TRBV12-3/TRBV12-4,-,TRBJ1-1,-,TGTGCCAGCACCGTATCCTCGGAGGCTTTCTTT,CASTVSSEAFF
TRBV7-9,-,TRBJ2-1,TRBD1,TGTGCCAGCAGCTCCTCCGGGACAGTTTACAATGAGCAGTTCTTC,CASSSSGTVYNEQFF
TRBV4-3,few,TRBJ1-2,-,TGCGCCAGCAGCCTCGGGGTTTTCTATGGCTACACCTTC,CASSLGVFYGYTF
TRBV6-1,many,TRBJ2-7,-,TGTGCCAGCAGTGAATGGGTGACAGACTCCTACGAGCAGTACTTC,CASSEWVTDSYEQYF